This T cell receptor beta chain was found in a study of technical replicates of blood from a handful of donors. The CDR3 spans 15 residues. Trimming removed 7 bases from V and 1 base from J; junction bases left unmatched: 6. Germline values: CDR1 SGHRS, CDR2 YFSETQ. Clones were sequenced by immunoSEQ multiplex PCR, and TCRdb holds only the in-frame ones, with some missing. The repertoire holds approximately 89,000 clones, with over 90% as singletons. V usage is TRBV5-1 and J usage is TRBJ2-7; TRBD2 agrees at 12 bases. The receptor's source is a human donor in good health. The specimen sequenced was T cells isolated from PBMCs. The CDR3 loop reads CASRLAGVGSYEQYF. CDR3 nucleotides: TGCGCCAGCCGACTAGCGGGAGTAGGGTCCTACGAGCAGTACTTC. Full variable domain (missing parts from reference TRBV5-1 and TRBJ2-7): KAGVTQTPRYLIKTRGQQVTLSCSPISGHRSVSWYQQTPGQGLQFLFEYFSETQRNKGNFPGRFSGRQFSNSRSEMNVSTLELGDSALYLCASRLAGVGSYEQYFGPGTRLTVT.